The TCR beta chain under discussion was sequenced for a study of blood T cell repertoires in COVID-19. Clones were sequenced by immunoSEQ multiplex PCR, and TCRdb holds only the in-frame ones, with some missing. The sample records about 200,000 clones, roughly 82% being singletons. This CDR3 comprises 16 residues. CDR1 and CDR2 (germline): SGHNT, YENEEA. V gave up 0 bases and J gave up 2 bases, with 11 bases separating them. The chain links TRBV11-3 to TRBJ2-1; tentatively, D is TRBD2 (6 bases). The source material was PBMCs or T cells enriched from blood (not recorded which). This receptor was obtained from a woman aged 55 to 70 with acute COVID-19. Here the CDR3 DNA reads TGTGCCAGCAGCTTAGAAGGTGGCGGGGCCTACAATGAGCAGTTCTTC. Translating it yields CASSLEGGGAYNEQFF.